This T cell receptor beta chain was recorded in a study of blood T cell repertoires in COVID-19. Study-level background: Donors in the United States, Italy and Spain gave samples during acute or convalescent COVID-19.

The junction had 10 bases not matched to a gene; V was cut back by 10 bases and J by 5 bases. The length of the CDR3 is 14 residues. CDR1 and CDR2 from the germline V gene are MNHNY and SVGAGI (reference sequence). Data came from immunoSEQ multiplex PCR; TCRdb stores just in-frame clones and leaves some out. The repertoire consists of 120,000 to 150,000 clones, with roughly 84% occurring once and the leading ten covering about 39%. The TCR was taken from a human donor in a cohort sampled during active COVID-19. This chain links TRBV6-6 with TRBJ2-2; 7 bases are shared with TRBD1. Sequencing used peripheral blood. The CDR3 DNA is TGTGCCACCAAAGACAGGGTCGGGACCGGGGAGCTGTTTTTT. It codes for CATKDRVGTGELFF.